The sequence of this T cell receptor beta chain was determined in a study of blood T cell repertoires in COVID-19. Study overall: Researchers got acute and convalescent COVID-19 samples from the United States, Italy and Spain. T cells, B-cell-depleted T cells, or PBMCs supplied cDNA or gDNA.

Germline trimming cut 5 bases from V and 4 bases from J; bases unmatched to any gene: 10. CDR3 size: 16 residues. From germline, CDR1 is LGHNA and CDR2 YNFKEQ. Original handling: Estimation of nucleated cell counts relied on the amplification of reference gene primers. This table comes from immunoSEQ multiplex PCR, and its TCRdb copy is limited to in-frame clones, with some not included. V and J calls and clone size are those listed in that table; D and trimming were worked out from the DNA. The table includes about 210,000 clones, about nine tenths detected once. What was sequenced was peripheral blood. The clonotype comes from a woman in her 40s with acute or convalescent COVID-19. The chain uses TRBV4-2 and TRBJ1-4; the match to TRBD1 covers 7 bases. The CDR3 protein is CASSSTVGTVNEKLFF. Here the CDR3 DNA reads TGTGCCAGCAGCTCGACGGTTGGGACAGTTAATGAAAAACTGTTTTTT.